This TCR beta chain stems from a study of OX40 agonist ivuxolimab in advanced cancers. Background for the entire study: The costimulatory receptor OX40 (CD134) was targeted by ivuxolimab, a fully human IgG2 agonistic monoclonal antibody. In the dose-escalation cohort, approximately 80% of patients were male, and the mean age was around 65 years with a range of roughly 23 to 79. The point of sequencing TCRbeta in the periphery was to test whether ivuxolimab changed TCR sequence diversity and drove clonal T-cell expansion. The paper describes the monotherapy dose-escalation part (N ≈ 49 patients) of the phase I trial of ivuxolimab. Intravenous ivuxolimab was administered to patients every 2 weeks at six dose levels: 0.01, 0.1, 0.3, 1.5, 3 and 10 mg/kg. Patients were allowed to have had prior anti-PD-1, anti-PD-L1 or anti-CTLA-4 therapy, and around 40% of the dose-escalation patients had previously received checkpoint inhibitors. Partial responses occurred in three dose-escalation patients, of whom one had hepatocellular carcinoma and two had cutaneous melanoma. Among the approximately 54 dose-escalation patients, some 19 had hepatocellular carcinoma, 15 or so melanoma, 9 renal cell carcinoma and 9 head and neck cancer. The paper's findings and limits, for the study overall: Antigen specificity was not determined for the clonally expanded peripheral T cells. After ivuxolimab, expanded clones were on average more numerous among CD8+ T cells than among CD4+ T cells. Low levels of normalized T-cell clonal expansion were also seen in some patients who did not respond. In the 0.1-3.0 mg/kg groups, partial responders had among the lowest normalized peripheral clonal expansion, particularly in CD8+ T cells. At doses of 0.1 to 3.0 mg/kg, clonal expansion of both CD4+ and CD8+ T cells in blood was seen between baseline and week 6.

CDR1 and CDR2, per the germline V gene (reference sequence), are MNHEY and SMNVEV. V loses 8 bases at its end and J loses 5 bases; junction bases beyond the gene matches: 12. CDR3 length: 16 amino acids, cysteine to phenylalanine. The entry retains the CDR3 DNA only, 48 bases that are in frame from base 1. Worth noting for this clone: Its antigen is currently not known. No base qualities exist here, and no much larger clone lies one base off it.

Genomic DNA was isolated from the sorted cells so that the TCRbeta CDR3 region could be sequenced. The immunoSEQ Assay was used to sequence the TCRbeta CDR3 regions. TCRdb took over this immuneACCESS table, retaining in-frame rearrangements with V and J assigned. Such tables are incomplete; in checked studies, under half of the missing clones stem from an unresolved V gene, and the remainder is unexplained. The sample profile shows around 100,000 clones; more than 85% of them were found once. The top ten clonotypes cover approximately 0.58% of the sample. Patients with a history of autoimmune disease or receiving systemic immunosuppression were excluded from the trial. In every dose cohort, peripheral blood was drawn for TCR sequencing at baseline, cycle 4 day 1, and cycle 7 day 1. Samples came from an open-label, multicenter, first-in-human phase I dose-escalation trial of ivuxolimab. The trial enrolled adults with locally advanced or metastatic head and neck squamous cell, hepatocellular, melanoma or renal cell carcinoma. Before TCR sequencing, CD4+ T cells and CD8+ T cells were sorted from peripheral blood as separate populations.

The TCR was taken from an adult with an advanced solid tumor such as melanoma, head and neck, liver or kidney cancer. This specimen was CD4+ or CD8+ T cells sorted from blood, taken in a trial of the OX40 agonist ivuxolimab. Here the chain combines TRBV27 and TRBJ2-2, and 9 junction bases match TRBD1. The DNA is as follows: TGTGCCAGCGGACCCTACGGGACAGGGTTTACCGGGGAGCTGTTTTTT. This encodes CASGPYGTGFTGELFF.